This TCR beta chain came from a study of shared clonotypes between healthy human individuals. Regarding the study as a whole: Collection of samples was limited to blood; tissue repertoires likely differ.

Assay execution proceeded at the deep level. Unsorted PBMC DNA underwent sequencing on ten immunoSEQ deep assay plates. Original processing notes: ImmunoSEQ output held junction-only sequences without quality scores, so filtering differed. Generated by immunoSEQ multiplex PCR, the TCRdb table keeps only in-frame clones and is missing some. V and J calls and clone size are as listed in that table; D and trimming were resolved from the DNA. Of around 450,000 clones in the sample, about 76% are singletons; the top ten hold less than 15%. The CDR3 totals 16 residues. The V gene's germline CDR1 is SGHAT and CDR2 FQNNGV. The V end lost 5 bases, the J end lost 2 bases, and 19 bases lay between the germline ends. Details on this clone: Its target is unknown.

J is TRBJ2-7 and V is TRBV11-2; D is unclear. Sequencing was done on a sample of PBMCs. This receptor was obtained from a woman aged 40 to 50 in good health. Some clones in this sample may be carry-over from other donors' samples. DNA for the CDR3: TGTGCCAGCAGCCCCGTTTCGGGCCTAGTTGCCTACGAGCAGTACTTC. Encoded protein: CASSPVSGLVAYEQYF.